Sequencing of this TCR beta chain was carried out in a study of CD8 T cells in Susac syndrome. The RNA input was roughly 0.45 to 1 ug, and it was reverse transcribed with random hexamers. TCRdb redid the calling of the immunoSEQ multiplex PCR reads with MiXCR, one entry per CDR3 protein. The sample contains roughly 120,000 distinct CDR3 sequences, just under 95% of which appear only once. V was clipped by 5 bases and J by 5 bases, with 9 bases between them. There are 12 residues in the CDR3. CDR1 MDHEN and CDR2 SYDVKM come from the germline V gene. The V and J genes are TRBV28 and TRBJ1-1; no firm D call. This receptor was obtained from a human donor with multiple sclerosis. The sequenced sample consisted of CD4+ T cells from PBMCs. For the CDR3, the DNA is TGTGCCAGCAGTGGGGTTAGGACTGAAGCTTTCTTT. Encoded protein: CASSGVRTEAFF.